This T cell receptor beta chain was obtained from a study of cytomegalovirus exposure and HLA in healthy donors. Primers: 60 Vbeta forward and 13 Jbeta reverse. Repertoires were generated with immunoSEQ multiplex PCR, while TCRdb's copy carries only in-frame clones and drops some. The top ten hold about 3% of the sample, which has about 200,000 clones, more than 80% seen once. Study observations and caveats: Most of the TCR beta V segments (in an earlier analysis) were productive either about 90% or about 30% of the time. Among CMV-associated TCR beta chains, most appeared HLA-restricted in a later analysis. Later analysis identified several of the most significant clusters that appeared linked to common viral pathogens.

CDR1 is MNHEY, CDR2 SMNVEV, per germline (reference sequence). The CDR3 runs to 13 residues. The trim removed 8 bases at V and 2 bases at J, leaving 5 bases unmatched. For this clone: The antigen is undetermined.

This clonotype was sampled from a man in his thirties or forties in good health and CMV-seronegative. The chain joins TRBV27 to TRBJ1-2; 7 bases map to TRBD1. The specimen was PBMCs. CDR3: CASRGTENYGYTF. CDR3 sequence (DNA): TGTGCCAGCCGAGGGACAGAGAACTATGGCTACACCTTC.